This TCR beta chain was captured by sequencing in a study of T cells in Graves' hyperthyroidism and ophthalmopathy. Study findings and constraints: It was a median around 6 months before onset that the model predicted ophthalmopathy.

A word on this clonotype: Its cognate antigen is unknown.

Stable Graves' hyperthyroidism denoted no ophthalmopathy progression over 18 months. This CDR3 is built from 17 residues. Germline lookup yields CDR1 SGHVS and CDR2 FNYEAQ. Deletions cut 2 bases from V and 3 bases from J, with 17 bases between. RNA transcripts gave rise to amplified TCR beta CDR3 regions. Researchers ran a first-round RT-PCR on the TCR CDR3 using the HTBI primer set. Via MiXCR, TCRdb re-called the multiplex PCR reads, giving one row per CDR3 protein. The table records 300,000 to 350,000 distinct CDR3 sequences, 21% of them present only once. Sequenced material: blood. This sequence joins TRBV7-6 and TRBJ2-1; D is possibly TRBD1 (5 bases). The clonotype was recovered from a woman between 45 and 60 years old with Graves' hyperthyroidism. DNA for the CDR3: TGTGCCAGCAGCTTAACCACGGCACAGGCTAACTACAATGAGCAGTTCTTC. Protein: CASSLTTAQANYNEQFF.